Detailed here is one TCR beta chain. Its binding antigen is unknown. The record has no base qualities; no much larger clone is one base away. This specimen belongs to a study of CD8 T cells in ankylosing spondylitis listed by TCRdb under 2017. At the level of the whole study: T cell receptor beta repertoires were profiled in healthy donors and ankylosing spondylitis patients so that disease-linked TCR variants could be found. Peripheral blood was sampled, and synovial fluid was additionally collected from ankylosing spondylitis patients. The whole study cohort included under 140 healthy donors and some 27 ankylosing spondylitis patients.

The full study reports these points: Some motif variants had previously been reported in the synovial fluid and blood of reactive arthritis patients, which suggests shared mechanisms of disease initiation. The disease-linked clones had a CD8+ phenotype and were found at relatively low frequencies in peripheral blood. Significant enrichment of the disease-linked clones was reported in matched synovial fluid samples from ankylosing spondylitis patients. Blood from ankylosing spondylitis patients appeared to be characterized by a TCR beta motif composed of eight highly homologous amino acid variants.

This sample was sequenced with an Illumina HiSeq 2500. TCR beta libraries were prepared by quantitative 5'-RACE with molecular barcodes. The study's processing was this. A new computational method, built on a probabilistic model of VDJ rearrangement, was used to identify disease-linked TCR variants. In TCRdb, the public reads were trimmed at Q25 with fastp and aligned with MiXCR, with productive beta chains retained. Rows with a matching CDR3 protein are joined into one entry that keeps the most common DNA and genes. Here the V and J calls rest on TCRdb's processing, not on the authors' analysis. The sample table holds fewer than 180,000 distinct CDR3 sequences, of which under 45% were seen once. About 16% of the sample lies in the top ten. For each ankylosing spondylitis patient, the synovial fluid sample was matched to a blood sample from that same patient. As encoded in the germline V gene, CDR1 is SGHRS while CDR2 is YFSETQ. The V end gives up 4 bases and the J end 9 bases, leaving 18 bases in the junction not matched to a gene. Reading from cysteine to phenylalanine, the CDR3 counts 17 amino acids. The CDR3 DNA has 51 bases and is translated from base 1.

Sequencing input: synovial fluid, either unsorted or a sorted T cell fraction (not recorded which). The receptor comes from a male donor with ankylosing spondylitis. Here the chain combines TRBV5-1 and TRBJ2-1; 8 central nucleotides agree with TRBD2. CDR3 region: CASSPPHRTGGGTEQFF. The DNA reads as follows: TGCGCCAGCAGCCCCCCCCATCGAACGGGCGGGGGGACTGAGCAGTTCTTC.